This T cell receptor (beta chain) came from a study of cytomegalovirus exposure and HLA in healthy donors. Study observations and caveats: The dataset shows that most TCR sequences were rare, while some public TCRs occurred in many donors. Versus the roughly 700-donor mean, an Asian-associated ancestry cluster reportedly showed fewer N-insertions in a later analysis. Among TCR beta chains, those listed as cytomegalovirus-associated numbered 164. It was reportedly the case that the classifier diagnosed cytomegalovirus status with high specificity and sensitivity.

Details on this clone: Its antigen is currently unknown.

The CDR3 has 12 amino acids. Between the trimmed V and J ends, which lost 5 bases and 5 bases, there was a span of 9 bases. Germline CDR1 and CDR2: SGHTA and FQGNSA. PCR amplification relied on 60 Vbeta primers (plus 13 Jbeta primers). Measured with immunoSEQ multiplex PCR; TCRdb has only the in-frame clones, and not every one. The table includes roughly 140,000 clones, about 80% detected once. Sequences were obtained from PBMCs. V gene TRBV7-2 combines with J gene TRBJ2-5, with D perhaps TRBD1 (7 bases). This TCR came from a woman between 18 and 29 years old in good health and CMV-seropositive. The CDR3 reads CASSAGGETQYF. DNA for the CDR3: TGTGCCAGCAGCGCAGGGGGGGAGACCCAGTACTTC.